This T cell receptor (beta chain) stems from a study of response to subunit inactivated influenza vaccine. General study points: There was a suggestion from the authors that each seasonal influenza vaccination recruits few new T cells.

About this clonotype itself: The antigen is not known.

TCRdb recomputed calls from the RT-PCR reads with MiXCR, one row per CDR3 protein. This sample has roughly 760,000 distinct CDR3 sequences; 21% occur once, and the top ten carry more than 8.5%. This CDR3 is built from 16 residues. CDR1 is SGDLS and CDR2 is YYNGEE in the germline V gene. V lost 3 bases and J lost 5; bases outside the gene matches: 4. This TCR was sampled from a man in his fifties or sixties who received an inactivated influenza vaccine. Here the sequenced sample was PBMCs from blood, taken around 5 days after vaccination. V is TRBV9 and J is TRBJ2-1; 14 bases map to TRBD2. The CDR3 here is CASSARTSGRNNEQFF. CDR3 DNA sequence: TGTGCCAGCAGCGCACGGACTAGCGGGAGGAACAATGAGCAGTTCTTC.